The entry below describes one TCR beta chain. The antigen is undetermined. These data belong to a study of cytomegalovirus exposure and HLA in healthy donors. General study results and limits: An analysis done earlier found most TCR beta V segments productive about 87% or about 30% of the time.

Trimming at V came to 0 bases and at J to 8 bases, leaving 9 bases not matched to a gene. This CDR3 region has 16 residues. CDR1 is SGDLS, CDR2 YYNGEE, per germline. PCR used 60 Vbeta primers and 13 Jbeta primers. The data were produced by immunoSEQ multiplex PCR, yet TCRdb's version contains in-frame clones alone and is incomplete. The profile covers about 150,000 clones, with 70% to 90% appearing a single time and about 2.4% taken by the ten largest. The sequence came from a male donor in good health and CMV-seronegative. The chain joins TRBV9 to TRBJ2-1; TRBD2 agrees at 9 bases. The sequenced material came from PBMCs. This CDR3 reads CASSVAAREGFYEQFF. CDR3 in DNA: TGTGCCAGCAGCGTAGCTGCGCGGGAGGGCTTTTATGAGCAGTTCTTC.